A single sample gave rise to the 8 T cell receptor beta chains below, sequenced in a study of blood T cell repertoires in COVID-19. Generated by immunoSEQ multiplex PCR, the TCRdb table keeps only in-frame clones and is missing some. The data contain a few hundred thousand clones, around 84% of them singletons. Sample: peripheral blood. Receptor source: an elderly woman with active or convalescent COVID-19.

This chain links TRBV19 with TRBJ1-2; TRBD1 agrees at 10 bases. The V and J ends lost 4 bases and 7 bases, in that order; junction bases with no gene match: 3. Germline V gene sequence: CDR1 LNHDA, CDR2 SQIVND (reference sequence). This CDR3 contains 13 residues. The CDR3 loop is CASSRQGASGYTF. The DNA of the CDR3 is TGTGCCAGTAGTAGACAGGGGGCGAGTGGCTACACCTTC.

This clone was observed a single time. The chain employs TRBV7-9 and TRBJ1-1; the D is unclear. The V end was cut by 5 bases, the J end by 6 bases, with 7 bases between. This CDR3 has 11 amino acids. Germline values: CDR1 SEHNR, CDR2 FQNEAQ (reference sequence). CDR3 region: CASSQVAEAFF. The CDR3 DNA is TGTGCCAGCAGCCAGGTGGCTGAAGCTTTCTTT.

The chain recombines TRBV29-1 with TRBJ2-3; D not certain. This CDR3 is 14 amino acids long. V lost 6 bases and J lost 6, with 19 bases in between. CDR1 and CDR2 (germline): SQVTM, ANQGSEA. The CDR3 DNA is TGCAGCGTATATCGGGTCGTGTTTGGCGATACGCAGTATTTT. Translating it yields CSVYRVVFGDTQYF.

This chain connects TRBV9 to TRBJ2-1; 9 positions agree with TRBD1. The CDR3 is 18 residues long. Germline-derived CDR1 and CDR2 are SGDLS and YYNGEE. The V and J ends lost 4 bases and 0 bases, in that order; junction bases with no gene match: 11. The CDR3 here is CASSRRGQGTPSYNEQFF. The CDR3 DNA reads TGTGCCAGCAGCCGCCGAGGACAGGGGACTCCCTCCTACAATGAGCAGTTCTTC.

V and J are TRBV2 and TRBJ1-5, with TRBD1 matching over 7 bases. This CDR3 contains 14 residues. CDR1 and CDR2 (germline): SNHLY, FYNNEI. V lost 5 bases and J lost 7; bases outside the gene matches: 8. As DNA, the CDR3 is TGTGCCAGCAGTAAACAGGGGAATGGCCAGCCCCAGCATTTT. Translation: CASSKQGNGQPQHF.

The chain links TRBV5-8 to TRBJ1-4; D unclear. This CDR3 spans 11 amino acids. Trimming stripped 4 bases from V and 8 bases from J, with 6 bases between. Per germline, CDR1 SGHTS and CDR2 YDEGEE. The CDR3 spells CASSAVEKLFF. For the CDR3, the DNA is TGTGCCAGCAGCGCAGTAGAAAAACTGTTTTTT.

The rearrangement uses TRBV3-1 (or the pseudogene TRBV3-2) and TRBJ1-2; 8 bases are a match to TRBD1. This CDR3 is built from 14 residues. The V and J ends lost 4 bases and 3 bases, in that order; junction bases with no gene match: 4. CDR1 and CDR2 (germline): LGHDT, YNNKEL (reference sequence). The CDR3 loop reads CASSPGQGYYGYTF. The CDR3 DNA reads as TGTGCCAGCAGCCCAGGACAGGGATACTATGGCTACACCTTC.

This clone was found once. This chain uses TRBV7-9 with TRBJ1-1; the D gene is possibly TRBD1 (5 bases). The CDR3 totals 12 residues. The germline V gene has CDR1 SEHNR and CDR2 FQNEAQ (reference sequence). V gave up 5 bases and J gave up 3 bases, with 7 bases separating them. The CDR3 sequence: CASSLQDTEAFF. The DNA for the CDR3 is TGTGCCAGCAGCCTACAGGACACTGAAGCTTTCTTT.